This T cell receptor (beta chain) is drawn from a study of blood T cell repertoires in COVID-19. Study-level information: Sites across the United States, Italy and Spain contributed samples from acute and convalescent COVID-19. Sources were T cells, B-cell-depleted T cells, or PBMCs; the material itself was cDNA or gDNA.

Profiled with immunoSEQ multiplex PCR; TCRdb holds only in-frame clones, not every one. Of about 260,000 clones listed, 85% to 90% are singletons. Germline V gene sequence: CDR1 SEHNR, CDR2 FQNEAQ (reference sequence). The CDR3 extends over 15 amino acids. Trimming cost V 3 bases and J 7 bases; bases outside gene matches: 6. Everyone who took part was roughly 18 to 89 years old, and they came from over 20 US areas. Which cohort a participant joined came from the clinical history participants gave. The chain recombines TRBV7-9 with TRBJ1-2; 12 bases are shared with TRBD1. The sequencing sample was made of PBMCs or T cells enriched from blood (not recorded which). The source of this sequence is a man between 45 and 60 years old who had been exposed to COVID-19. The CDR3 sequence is CASSFWDRGHVGYTF. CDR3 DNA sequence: TGTGCCAGCAGCTTCTGGGACAGGGGGCACGTTGGCTACACCTTC.